A selection of T cell receptor beta chains follows, all from one sample in a study of cytomegalovirus exposure and HLA in healthy donors. The data were produced by immunoSEQ multiplex PCR, yet TCRdb's version contains in-frame clones alone and is incomplete. Found here are roughly 71,000 clones, around 70% of them singletons; the top ten hold about a fifth. The sample was PBMCs. The receptors shown here come from a middle-aged man in good health and CMV-seropositive. The CDR3 runs from the conserved cysteine through the conserved F or W. A D gene is named only where the DNA matches it firmly. Where a row states a size, it is once, few, many or the class of an expanded clone; other rows omit it.

CASSESSGHRTDTQYF | TGTGCCAGCAGTGAGTCGTCGGGACATCGCACAGATACGCAGTATTTT | TRBV6-1 | . | . | TRBJ2-3
CASSFLDRDGDEQFF | TGTGCCAGCAGCTTCTTGGACAGGGATGGGGATGAGCAGTTCTTC | TRBV5-6 | TRBD1 | . | TRBJ2-1
CASSQRQRRAYEQYF | TGTGCCAGCAGCCAGAGGCAGAGGAGGGCCTACGAGCAGTACTTC | TRBV11-3 | . | . | TRBJ2-7
CASQDRVAYEQYF | TGTGCCAGCCAGGACAGGGTAGCATACGAGCAGTACTTC | TRBV7-9 | TRBD1 | few | TRBJ2-7
CASTRQGAMYGYTF | TGTGCCAGCACCCGACAGGGGGCAATGTATGGCTACACCTTC | TRBV7-2 | TRBD1 | . | TRBJ1-2
CASSARKLAGEPPETQYF | TGTGCCAGCAGCGCACGTAAACTAGCGGGGGAACCCCCAGAGACCCAGTACTTC | TRBV7-2 | TRBD2 | . | TRBJ2-5
CASSWRVGYSGNTIYF | TGTGCCAGCAGCTGGAGGGTGGGATACTCTGGAAACACCATATATTTT | TRBV5-6 | . | once | TRBJ1-3
CASSLILGRGYTF | TGTGCCAGCAGCTTAATATTGGGGCGGGGCTACACCTTC | TRBV7-9 | . | . | TRBJ1-2
CASSSLAGGPVGNEQFF | TGTGCCAGCAGCTCTCTAGCGGGGGGCCCCGTGGGGAATGAGCAGTTCTTC | TRBV7-3 | TRBD2 | few | TRBJ2-1
CASSYSYRNTGELFF | TGTGCCAGCAGTTACTCGTACAGAAACACCGGGGAGCTGTTTTTT | TRBV6-5 | . | . | TRBJ2-2
CASSYSLNTEAFF | TGTGCCAGCAGCTATTCCCTTAACACTGAAGCTTTCTTT | TRBV5-5 | . | . | TRBJ1-1
CASSGPGLAVFF | TGTGCCAGCAGTGGACCGGGACTAGCGGTATTCTTC | TRBV2 | TRBD2 | . | TRBJ2-1
CASSIIQGPFYGYTF | TGTGCCAGCAGCATAATACAGGGTCCCTTTTATGGCTACACCTTC | TRBV7-2 | . | . | TRBJ1-2
CASSQGGTGVETQYF | TGTGCCAGCAGCCAAGGGGGAACGGGGGTAGAGACCCAGTACTTC | TRBV4-2 | . | . | TRBJ2-5
CASSQGGASADTQYF | TGCGCCAGCAGCCAAGGCGGGGCGAGTGCTGATACGCAGTATTTT | TRBV4-3 | . | . | TRBJ2-3
CASSEGQVITEAFF | TGTGCCAGCAGTGAAGGGCAGGTGATCACTGAAGCTTTCTTT | TRBV2 | . | few | TRBJ1-1
CSARGSGEQYF | TGCAGTGCCAGAGGGAGTGGGGAGCAGTACTTC | TRBV20-1 | . | . | TRBJ2-7
CATSRVLGLAGATQYF | TGTGCCACCAGCAGAGTCTTAGGGCTAGCGGGGGCTACGCAGTATTTT | TRBV15 | TRBD2 | . | TRBJ2-3
CASSASRGPNYGYTF | TGTGCCAGCTCAGCATCCAGGGGTCCTAACTATGGCTACACCTTC | TRBV18 | . | once | TRBJ1-2
CASSDDNSNQPQHF | TGTGCCAGCAGTGACGACAATAGCAATCAGCCCCAGCATTTT | TRBV6-4 | . | medium-sized | TRBJ1-5
CASSFGQGTEAFF | TGTGCCAGCAGTTTCGGACAGGGGACTGAAGCTTTCTTT | TRBV7-3 | TRBD1 | . | TRBJ1-1
CASSEYWVRGNTEAFF | TGTGCCAGCAGTGAATATTGGGTCAGGGGGAACACTGAAGCTTTCTTT | TRBV6-1 | . | . | TRBJ1-1
CASQETGVRTEAFF | TGCGCCAGCCAAGAGACAGGGGTCCGTACTGAAGCTTTCTTT | TRBV5-1 | TRBD1 | . | TRBJ1-1
CASSFGQDYGYTF | TGTGCCAGCAGCTTCGGACAGGACTATGGCTACACCTTC | TRBV7-2 | TRBD1 | once | TRBJ1-2
CASSLLFGQGGTEAFF | TGCGCCAGCAGCCTACTATTCGGGCAGGGGGGCACTGAAGCTTTCTTT | TRBV5-1 | TRBD1 | . | TRBJ1-1
CASSPPQGATNEKLFF | TGTGCCAGCAGCCCACCGCAGGGTGCAACTAATGAAAAACTGTTTTTT | TRBV11-3 | . | . | TRBJ1-4
CASSGQTGVNEQFF | TGTGCCAGCAGTGGCCAGACAGGAGTTAATGAGCAGTTCTTC | TRBV2 | . | . | TRBJ2-1
CASIRGKAGTGPLGLYGYTF | TGTGCCAGCATCAGAGGGAAGGCCGGGACAGGGCCCCTTGGCCTCTATGGCTACACCTTC | TRBV2 | TRBD1 | once | TRBJ1-2
CASSSLGGSYGYTF | TGTGCCAGCAGCAGTCTAGGAGGGAGCTATGGCTACACCTTC | TRBV6-5 | . | few | TRBJ1-2
CASSADKTYEQYF | TGTGCCAGCAGCGCCGACAAGACCTACGAGCAGTACTTC | TRBV5-4 | . | . | TRBJ2-7
CASSFSGGGYNEQFF | TGTGCCAGCAGCTTCAGCGGGGGCGGGTACAATGAGCAGTTCTTC | TRBV7-3 | TRBD2 | . | TRBJ2-1
CASTSGGWGYTF | TGTGCCAGCACCTCAGGGGGTTGGGGCTACACCTTC | TRBV6-6 | TRBD1 | . | TRBJ1-2
CASTSGRLNSPLHF | TGTGCCAGCACCTCGGGTCGCCTTAATTCACCCCTCCACTTT | TRBV6-5 | . | . | TRBJ1-6
CASSPYNPQLAQTYNEQFF | TGTGCCAGCAGCCCATACAACCCTCAACTAGCGCAAACCTACAATGAGCAGTTCTTC | TRBV5-6 | TRBD2 | . | TRBJ2-1